This T cell receptor beta chain was observed in a study of blood T cell repertoires in COVID-19. Study information: Samples taken during acute and convalescent COVID-19 were collected in the United States, Italy and Spain. T cells, B-cell-depleted T cells, or PBMCs supplied cDNA or gDNA.

In germline, CDR1 is SGHRS, CDR2 YFSETQ. This CDR3 has 17 amino acids. The ends lost 4 bases at V and 0 bases at J; junction bases unmatched: 5. Under the authors' procedure: The authors estimated nucleated cell counts from reference gene primer amplification. Profiled with immunoSEQ multiplex PCR; TCRdb holds only in-frame clones, not every one. Clone size and V and J calls were adopted from that table, with D and trimming inferred from the DNA. Of some 260,000 clones listed, approximately 91% are singletons. The chain recombines TRBV5-1 with TRBJ2-2; the match to TRBD2 covers 11 bases. Source material: peripheral blood. This clonotype originated in a woman aged 25 to 39 with acute or convalescent COVID-19. CDR3 in DNA: TGCGCCAGCAGCAGACTAGCGGGGAACGCGAACACCGGGGAGCTGTTTTTT. Translation gives CASSRLAGNANTGELFF.